The 23 T cell receptor beta chains below were found in one sample sequenced in a study of CD8+ T cells in alopecia areata. RNA was isolated and reverse transcribed to cDNA, the sequencing template. Sequencing used immunoSEQ multiplex PCR; TCRdb keeps in-frame clones, though not all of them. The sample consists of over 85,000 clones, 35% to 45% of them appearing once. Sequencing used CD4+ T cells sorted from blood. The source of these receptors is a human donor with alopecia areata.

The chain recombines TRBV7-3 with TRBJ2-3; D possibly uses TRBD1 or TRBD2 (6 bases each). Per the germline V gene, CDR1 is SGHTA and CDR2 is FQGTGA. Trimming stripped 4 bases from V and 6 bases from J, with 17 bases between. This CDR3 is built from 15 residues. DNA for the CDR3: TGTGCCAGCAGCTCGACAACACCGGGGGCGGATACGCAGTATTTT. Amino acid sequence: CASSSTTPGADTQYF.

This clone appeared a few times. The chain uses TRBV6-5 and TRBJ2-3; tentative D call: TRBD2 (6 bases). Trimming cost V 10 bases and J 0 bases, with 8 bases left between them. The germline CDR1 and CDR2 sequences are MNHEY and SVGAGI. The CDR3 length is 12 residues. The CDR3 here is CATSGSTDTQYF. Written as DNA, the CDR3 is TGTGCCACCAGCGGGAGCACAGATACGCAGTATTTT.

The chain employs TRBV7-9 and TRBJ2-2; the D is unclear. The ends were cut back, 1 base at V and 6 bases at J, with 3 bases in the middle. Germline loops: CDR1 SEHNR, CDR2 FQNEAQ (reference sequence). The CDR3 contains 12 residues. The CDR3 region has the DNA TGTGCCAGCAGCTTAGTTCCCGGGGAGCTGTTTTTT. It yields the protein CASSLVPGELFF.

The chain uses TRBV4-2 and TRBJ2-5; 13 bases map to TRBD2. CDR1 and CDR2 (germline): LGHNA, YNFKEQ. This CDR3 is built from 16 residues. Trimming at V came to 4 bases and at J to 3 bases, leaving 5 bases not matched to a gene. The CDR3 DNA is TGTGCCAGCAGCCCTGGAACTAGCGGGGGGGAAGAGACCCAGTACTTC. Its translation: CASSPGTSGGEETQYF.

The chain is built from TRBV5-1 and TRBJ2-1; no reliable D call. V was clipped by 4 bases and J by 9 bases, with 23 bases between them. Germline-derived CDR1 and CDR2 are SGHRS and YFSETQ. CDR3 length equals 16 residues. CDR3 nucleotide sequence: TGCGCCAGCAGCGTAGGCCTATTCTCCGGATCGAGTGAGCAGTTCTTC. It encodes CASSVGLFSGSSEQFF.

This chain uses TRBV30 with TRBJ1-6; perhaps TRBD1 as D (5 bases). Germline values: CDR1 GTSNPN, CDR2 SVGIG (reference sequence). The CDR3 is made up of 13 amino acids. CDR3 protein: CAGRGSTNSPLHF. The CDR3 bases are TGTGCGGGGAGGGGCAGCACAAATTCACCCCTCCACTTT.

This clone was seen once. The chain employs TRBV2 and TRBJ2-6; TRBD1 matches at 7 bases. With V trimmed by 4 bases and J by 0 bases, 15 bases remained unmatched. The CDR3 sequence is 20 residues long. Germline loops: CDR1 SNHLY, CDR2 FYNNEI. The CDR3 sequence is CASSGPINRGSSSGANVLTF. As DNA, the CDR3 is TGTGCCAGCAGTGGGCCGATCAACAGGGGATCGAGCTCTGGGGCCAACGTCCTGACTTTC.

This sequence joins TRBV30 and TRBJ2-5; tentative D call: TRBD1 (7 bases). This CDR3 spans 14 amino acids. The germline V gene has CDR1 GTSNPN and CDR2 SVGIG (reference sequence). Deletions cut 4 bases from V and 4 bases from J, with 16 bases between. Here the CDR3 reads CAWNRQGGRETQYF. CDR3 nucleotide sequence: TGTGCCTGGAACCGACAGGGAGGACGAGAGACCCAGTACTTC.

This clone has ten or more counts. This sequence joins TRBV29-1 and TRBJ1-1; TRBD1 might be the D (6 bases). The V gene lost 6 bases and the J gene lost 5 bases, with 16 bases spanning the gap. The V gene's germline CDR1 is SQVTM and CDR2 ANQGSEA. The CDR3 consists of 13 residues. CDR3 DNA: TGCAGCGTGGAACAGGGTAGACAAACTGAAGCTTTCTTT. Its translation: CSVEQGRQTEAFF.

The V and J genes are TRBV5-1 and TRBJ2-7; 7 bases line up with TRBD1. The V gene's germline CDR1 is SGHRS and CDR2 YFSETQ. There are 13 residues in the CDR3. Germline trimming cut 5 bases from V and 1 base from J; bases unmatched to any gene: 3. The CDR3 sequence: CASSLTGSYEQYF. DNA of the CDR3: TGCGCCAGCAGTCTGACAGGGTCCTACGAGCAGTACTTC.

There are a few counts of this clone. V usage is TRBV28 and J usage is TRBJ2-7; D is uncertain. V lost 7 bases to trimming and J lost 3 bases, with 7 bases between them. The CDR3 contains 11 residues. The germline CDR1 and CDR2 sequences are MDHEN and SYDVKM. This CDR3 reads CASTQNYEQYF. DNA for the CDR3: TGTGCCAGCACTCAAAACTACGAGCAGTACTTC.

The chain is built from TRBV29-1 and TRBJ1-2, with 9 positions matching TRBD1. V was clipped by 6 bases and J by 4 bases; unmatched bases: 3. Germline V gives CDR1 SQVTM, CDR2 ANQGSEA. The CDR3 sequence is 12 residues long. The CDR3 DNA follows: TGCAGCGTCCTACAGGGGGCCTATGGCTACACCTTC. Its translation: CSVLQGAYGYTF.

This clone showed up just once. The gene calls are TRBV7-3 and TRBJ2-1; perhaps TRBD2 as D (6 bases). CDR3 length: 15 residues. Germline loops: CDR1 SGHTA, CDR2 FQGTGA. Between the trimmed V and J ends, which lost 3 bases and 8 bases, there was a span of 17 bases. The CDR3 DNA follows: TGTGCCAGCAGCTTTGAGGGGAGGATTTGGGATGAGCAGTTCTTC. This codes for CASSFEGRIWDEQFF. Looking up the rest from reference TRBV7-3 and TRBJ2-1 gives the full variable domain: GAGVSQTPSNKVTEKGKYVELRCDPISGHTALYWYRQSLGQGPEFLIYFQGTGAADDSGLPNDRFFAVRPEGSVSTLKIQRTERGDSAVYLCASSFEGRIWDEQFFGPGTRLTVL.

This clone was observed a single time. V usage is TRBV11-2 and J usage is TRBJ1-2; D gene ambiguous. V dropped 5 bases and J dropped 5 bases, with 9 bases sitting between them. The germline gives CDR1 SGHAT, CDR2 FQNNGV. The CDR3 sequence is 12 residues long. CDR3 region: CASSQQPYGYTF. Written as DNA, the CDR3 is TGTGCCAGCAGCCAACAGCCATATGGCTACACCTTC.

The chain links TRBV4-3 to TRBJ2-7; 7 bases are shared with TRBD1. This CDR3 is 17 amino acids long. Germline values: CDR1 LGHNA, CDR2 YSLEER. Germline trimming cut 1 base from V and 5 bases from J; bases unmatched to any gene: 14. The CDR3: CASSQGGTAFTRDEQYF. The DNA of the CDR3 is TGCGCCAGCAGCCAAGGGGGGACAGCCTTTACTAGGGACGAGCAGTACTTC.

This clone has a handful of counts. The rearrangement uses TRBV19 and TRBJ2-2; a weak D match, TRBD1 (6 bases). V lost 1 base and J 4 bases, leaving 7 bases between the germline ends. This CDR3 region has 14 residues. From germline, CDR1 is LNHDA and CDR2 SQIVND (reference sequence). The CDR3 DNA reads as TGTGCCAGTAGTATAGCGGACAGCACCGGGGAGCTGTTTTTT. Protein: CASSIADSTGELFF. Using reference TRBV19 and TRBJ2-2 for the parts outside the CDR3, the full variable domain is DGGITQSPKYLFRKEGQNVTLSCEQNLNHDAMYWYRQDPGQGLRLIYYSQIVNDFQKGDIAEGYSVSREKKESFPLTVTSAQKNPTAFYLCASSIADSTGELFFGEGSRLTVL.

This clone showed up just a few times. The chain carries TRBV28 and TRBJ2-7; TRBD2 agrees at 13 bases. The CDR3 consists of 15 residues. V lost 5 bases to trimming and J lost 1 base; unmatched junction nucleotides: 2. Germline CDR1 MDHEN, CDR2 SYDVKM. In DNA, the CDR3 is TGTGCCAGCAGTCCGGGACTAGCGGGGTCCTACGAGCAGTACTTC. It specifies CASSPGLAGSYEQYF.

This chain connects TRBV4-2 to TRBJ2-1; D ambiguous. Germline lookup yields CDR1 LGHNA and CDR2 YNFKEQ. V was trimmed by 4 bases and J by 9 bases, leaving 10 bases between them. The CDR3 length is 12 residues. The CDR3 loop reads CASSRPSGEQFF. DNA for the CDR3: TGTGCCAGCAGCCGTCCCAGTGGTGAGCAGTTCTTC.

The sample holds a few counts of this clone. Additional DNA sequences in this sample encode the identical CDR3. This chain joins TRBV20-1 and TRBJ2-5; D gene uncertain. Trimming cost V 6 bases and J 0 bases, with 5 bases left between them. The CDR3 sequence is 11 residues long. Germline assignment: CDR1 DFQATT and CDR2 SNEGSKA (reference sequence). This CDR3 is CSAQHQETQYF. DNA for the CDR3: TGCAGTGCACAACACCAAGAGACCCAGTACTTC.

The chain combines TRBV30 with TRBJ2-7; D is perhaps TRBD1 or TRBD2 (5 bases each). Germline CDR1 and CDR2: GTSNPN and SVGIG (reference sequence). This CDR3 has 13 amino acids. Deletions cut 4 bases from V and 1 base from J, with 11 bases between. The CDR3 protein is CAWTGTASYEQYF. CDR3 nucleotides: TGTGCCTGGACCGGGACGGCGTCCTACGAGCAGTACTTC.

The chain links TRBV7-2 to TRBJ2-7; possible D gene TRBD2, 6 bases. Germline V gene data show CDR1 as SGHTA and CDR2 as FQGNSA. The CDR3 contains 16 residues. V lost 2 bases and J lost 0, with 14 bases in between. As DNA, the CDR3 is TGTGCCAGCAGCTTATACTGGCGGGAAAACTCCTACGAGCAGTACTTC. The encoded protein is CASSLYWRENSYEQYF.

The rearrangement links TRBV2 to TRBJ2-3; no definite D call. Trimming took 6 bases from V and 0 from J, leaving 4 bases between them. The germline CDR1 and CDR2 sequences are SNHLY and FYNNEI. CDR3 length: 12 amino acids. CDR3 loop: CASRSSTDTQYF. The CDR3 bases are TGTGCCAGCAGGTCCAGCACAGATACGCAGTATTTT.

The chain uses TRBV2 and TRBJ2-2, with 7 bases identical to TRBD1. With 8 bases clipped from V and 7 bases from J, the junction kept 13 bases outside the gene matches. This CDR3 region has 15 residues. CDR1 SNHLY and CDR2 FYNNEI come from the germline V gene. The CDR3 region is CASHRDSVEVGELFF. The CDR3 DNA sequence: TGTGCCAGCCACCGGGACAGTGTCGAGGTCGGGGAGCTGTTTTTT.